This T cell receptor beta chain comes out of a study of cytomegalovirus exposure and HLA in healthy donors (TCRdb year 2017). Study-wide context: According to an earlier analysis of 587 of the donors, some 170 million T cells yielded 90 million to 140 million unique TCR beta sequences and approximately 300 Gb of sequence data. About 280 gigabases of sequencing data and roughly 90 million unique TCR sequences were included in an early release covering several hundred HLA-typed donors. Of the roughly 390 genotyped donors, around 81% fell in the genetic ancestry cluster associated with self-reported Caucasian donors. The study aimed to test whether cataloging public T cell receptors could reveal signatures of past pathogen exposure. The study used immunosequencing to profile the T cell repertoires of some 600 subjects and linked those repertoires to cytomegalovirus serostatus. Along with the 666-subject first cohort, a separate validation cohort of around 120 different subjects was used. High-throughput TCR immunosequencing, statistical association of individual TCRs with disease status, and machine learning were combined to predict cytomegalovirus infection status. In a later analysis, previously published TCR beta repertoires from several hundred donors were re-analyzed and high-resolution HLA genotyping was added so that TCR occurrence patterns could be studied. Rather than drawing on any new phenotypic data, the later analysis identified candidate immune exposures from TCR beta sequences and the way those sequences occurred across donors. In an earlier analysis of about 590 of the donors, high-throughput TCR beta sequencing was used to judge whether each TCR beta V gene segment behaved as functional or pseudogenic. Donor age, sex, ethnicity and CMV serostatus were compiled alongside the repertoire data. A later genetic analysis took genome-wide SNP genotypes for 398 of the 666 donors and used that subset as a discovery cohort. All discovery cohort repertoires had been generated using a single sequencing platform. HLA typing covered class I and class II loci at four-digit resolution. Typing coverage differed by locus: A, B, C, DRB1 and DQB1 were typed in roughly 629-630 donors, DQA1 in about 560, DPA1 in some 570, and DPB1 in approximately 450. Roughly five DR-DQ haplotypes were handled as single units for association and clustering, since linkage in the cohort was strong. Across under 500 genotyped donors of the cohort, an average of roughly 200,000 unique TCR beta nucleotide sequences per donor were sequenced, and roughly a sixth of those sequences were non-productive.

V gives up 2 bases and J gives up 2 bases, and the segment between their germline ends measures 10 bases. CDR1 SGHVS and CDR2 FQNEAQ were looked up in the germline V gene. The CDR3 sequence holds 15 residues, the cysteine and phenylalanine included. Only the CDR3 DNA stays, 45 bases, in frame from base 1. Results and caveats for the whole study, not just this receptor: Broadly in line with IMGT annotations, most TCR beta V segments showed up in productive rearrangements about 87% or about 30% of the time in an earlier analysis of a few hundred of the donors. In a later analysis, most CMV-associated TCR beta chains were found to appear HLA-restricted, with HLA associations seemingly driven largely by CMV exposure. The presence/absence analyses assumed that sequencing depth was roughly uniform across donors, and that assumption may not be true. In both the original and validation cohorts, the classifier was reported to diagnose cytomegalovirus status with high specificity and sensitivity. Several of the top co-occurrence clusters appeared to be linked to parvovirus B19, influenza, CMV and Epstein-Barr virus, according to a later analysis. A few of the identified cytomegalovirus-associated TCR beta chains were confirmed in vitro to be specific for cytomegalovirus antigens. When HLA alleles, especially DR and DQ, strongly co-occurred, TCR associations were difficult to assign to individual alleles. In this cohort, only TCR beta chains were sequenced, and detectable features were limited by the absence of alpha or paired-chain data. HLA typing was unavailable for some donors at each locus, so association tests used only the typed subset. Because the 87-base-pair reads could not distinguish some IMGT-functional V segments, including TRBV6-2 and TRBV6-3, those segments were excluded. According to the authors, the approach could potentially be generalized to other disease states and immunological phenotypes. In a later analysis, about 17,000 TCR beta sequences were associated with specific HLA alleles at a false discovery rate of 0.05. A group of highly shared sequence variants was considered likely to be a technical artifact of the sequencing pipeline. Compared with the roughly 700-donor mean, donors in an Asian-associated ancestry cluster had fewer N-insertions in productive TCRs, according to a later genetic analysis. V-gene and J-gene trimming of TCR beta chains was associated with a missense DCLRE1C variant in a later genetic analysis, and the association was replicated in an independent cohort. Most TCR sequences were seen in very few donors, while some public TCRs were found in many individuals. Correlated functional status among segregating V segments might reflect linkage disequilibrium, but an unknown experimental factor could not be ruled out. According to a later analysis, TCR association rates differed among HLA loci, with DRB1 alleles showing the most associated TCRs and HLA-C alleles showing the fewest. Immune exposure information for the cohort was limited to CMV serostatus. The study listed approximately 160 TCR beta chains as associated with cytomegalovirus. Around 16 rarely observed V segments, including chromosome 9 orphons, were excluded from the earlier analysis of approximately 500 of the donors because counts were too low. In a later analysis, HLA-associated TCR beta chains showed more clonal expansion and lower generation probabilities than non-associated chains that were equally common. A further reported finding was that TCR beta sequences accurately predicted the HLA-A and HLA-B alleles for most subjects in the first cohort.

About this clone: It lacks a known antigen.

The cohort comprised hundreds of healthy bone marrow donors. At the time of sampling, every cohort member was nominally healthy, though immune exposures that went unrecorded were likely present. The donor was CMV seropositive and belonged to the group of 250 to 300 seropositive cohort members. A peripheral blood sample was provided by each donor, and peripheral blood mononuclear cells were used for TCR beta sequencing. The Qiagen DNeasy Blood Extraction Kit was used to extract genomic DNA from the blood cell samples. Preparation of the library involved the immunoSEQ multiplex PCR assay. The multiplex PCR relied on a mix of 60 forward primers for TCR Vbeta segments and 13 reverse primers for TCR Jbeta segments. Amplification of the CDR3 region of rearranged TCR beta genes was performed with a multiplex PCR assay on genomic DNA. Amplified TCR beta libraries were sequenced as 87-base-pair reads on the Illumina HiSeq System. The authors processed their data as follows. A later analysis tallied 70 million to 100 million unique TCR beta chains across the approximately 670 repertoires, and roughly 11 million of those chains were shared by two or more donors. A nearest-neighbor algorithm error-corrected the raw reads and collapsed the reads into unique sequences, merging closely related sequences to remove PCR and sequencing errors. Alignment of CDR3 sequences to IMGT reference sequences was used to assign V, D and J gene segments. For a sequence to be retained, a match of at least six nucleotides was required to both a V gene segment and a J gene segment. Rearrangements were classified as productive when the CDR3 lacked stop codons and remained in frame with V and J, and all other rearrangements were classified as non-productive. Following IMGT convention, CDR3 was defined as the stretch from the second conserved V-encoded cysteine to the conserved J-encoded phenylalanine. The earlier analysis of 587 of the donors excluded sequences that lacked an unambiguous match to a single V gene segment. In an earlier analysis of around 600 of the donors, V segments were called functional above 56.7% productive rearrangements and were called segregating when the between-donor standard deviation exceeded 5%. To diagnose cytomegalovirus status from the catalog of TCR beta chain sequences, a statistical classification framework was built. A later analysis assigned V and J genes by comparing TCR nucleotide sequences with IMGT/GENE-DB human TR gene sequences. The TCRdist pipeline was used in a later analysis to assign CDR3 sequences and most-parsimonious VDJ recombination scenarios. In a later analysis, every TCR beta chain was defined by the combination of its CDR3 amino acid sequence and its V-gene family, and reads without a unique V-gene family were dropped. A later analysis removed roughly 590 highly shared, low-generation-probability nucleotide sequences to deal with suspected cross-contamination and a sequencing artifact. A later analysis calculated a clonal expansion index for each public chain from normalized within-repertoire ranks of inferred template counts. In a later analysis, generation probabilities were computed with a VDJ recombination model fitted to out-of-frame rearrangements, and the resulting probabilities were checked against IGoR. In a later analysis, TCR-TCR, TCR-HLA and TCR-CMV co-occurrence was scored with hypergeometric tests, and a repertoire-size bias correction was applied to TCR pairs. To estimate false discovery rates, a later analysis permuted the HLA or CMV assignments 20 times. In a later analysis, co-occurring TCRs were grouped using DBSCAN, with TCRdist sequence similarity added in when clustering inside HLA-allele-positive subsets. Repertoires with fewer than 30,000 or more than 120,000 public chains were left out of co-occurrence clustering, as were five repertoires with anomalous nucleotide sharing. Not all clones reach the TCRdb copy of this immuneACCESS table, which keeps in-frame sequences only. Checked studies attribute under half of the gap to unresolved V genes and leave the rest unexplained. Clonal size and the V and J genes are those of that table, whereas D and trimming came from the DNA. The sample table records around 52,000 clones. The ten largest clones capture roughly 27% of the sample.

The V and J genes are TRBV7-8 and TRBJ1-3; the D gene assignment is ambiguous. The source material was PBMCs. The receptor's source is a man aged 40-50 years in good health and CMV-seropositive. The CDR3 protein: CASSLRSGAGNTIYF. The DNA reads TGTGCCAGCAGCTTACGATCGGGTGCTGGAAACACCATATATTTT.